These 5 T cell receptor beta chains originate from one sample sequenced in a study of T-cell memory formation after mild COVID-19. Using its own MiXCR run on the 5' RACE reads, TCRdb lists one record per CDR3 protein. This table has around 530,000 distinct CDR3 sequences, about a fifth appearing once. Material for sequencing was PBMCs or a T cell subset sorted from them (not recorded which). The source is an adult woman who had mild COVID-19 (a few samples of this study predate the infection). Cell type and time point are not known.

This clonotype was detected a few times. This rearrangement joins TRBV4-1 to TRBJ2-3; TRBD1 is a possible D gene (6 bases). CDR1 and CDR2 (germline): MGHRA, YSYEKL. The CDR3 totals 16 residues. V gave up 3 bases and J gave up 1 base, with 14 bases separating them. This CDR3 reads CASSQNDRHRTDTQYF. The CDR3 nucleotides read TGCGCCAGCAGCCAGAATGACAGGCATCGCACAGATACGCAGTATTTT.

The J gene is TRBJ1-5, the V gene TRBV7-2, with unresolved D. CDR3 length equals 16 residues. CDR1 SGHTA and CDR2 FQGNSA come from the germline V gene. The V end was cut by 5 bases, the J end by 0 bases, with 14 bases between. The CDR3 here is CASSPEIGVSNQPQHF. The CDR3, as DNA: TGTGCCAGCAGCCCCGAGATTGGAGTTAGCAATCAGCCCCAGCATTTT.

The chain has TRBV20-1 and TRBJ1-6; D gene ambiguous. With 3 bases removed from V and 4 bases from J, the gap between germline ends came to 13 bases. CDR1 and CDR2 (germline): DFQATT, SNEGSKA (reference sequence). The length of the CDR3 is 15 residues. The CDR3 sequence: CSAREDGRYNSPLHF. The CDR3 region has the DNA TGCAGTGCTAGGGAAGACGGCAGATATAATTCACCCCTCCACTTT.

As DNA, the CDR3 is TGTGCCAGCTCACCAGGGACAGGGACGAAAGGCTACACCTTC. Translation: CASSPGTGTKGYTF. This chain links TRBV18 with TRBJ1-2; 9 bases line up with TRBD1. The junction had 6 bases not matched to a gene; V was cut back by 2 bases and J by 8 bases. The CDR3 has 14 amino acids. Looked up from germline, CDR1 is KGHSH and CDR2 is LQKENI.

This clonotype has only one observation. The chain recombines TRBV6-2 or TRBV6-3 with TRBJ2-1, with TRBD2 matching over 9 bases. The CDR3 covers 15 residues. V lost 2 bases, J lost 8 bases, and 7 bases stayed unmatched. Germline V gives CDR1 MNHEY, CDR2 SVGEGT. CDR3 sequence (DNA): TGTGCCAGCAGTTACCCCAGCGGGGGGTTAGATGAGCAGTTCTTC. Its protein product is CASSYPSGGLDEQFF.